These T cell receptor beta chains were read from a single sample in a study of blood T cell repertoires in COVID-19. TCRdb's table, derived via immunoSEQ multiplex PCR, lists solely in-frame clones and lacks some. Counted here are 200,000 to 250,000 clones, approximately 87% occurring once; the ten biggest clones make up 2% to 2.5%. The material sequenced was peripheral blood. The receptors originated from a woman aged 50 to 65 with acute or convalescent COVID-19. The CDR3 runs from the conserved cysteine through the conserved F or W. D genes are given only for firm matches.

TRBD1,TRBJ2-5,13,TRBV30,CAWSVGGAETQYF
-,TRBJ2-7,14,TRBV10-2,CASSERTPGGEQYF
TRBD2,TRBJ2-3,16,TRBV10-3,CAITRTSGGAKDTQYF
-,TRBJ1-3,14,TRBV7-2,CASSPSGSGNTIYF
-,TRBJ2-3,16,TRBV3-1/TRBV3-2,CASSQGRAGGGDTQYF
TRBD1,TRBJ1-1,14,TRBV27,CASSPYGTGAEAFF
-,TRBJ1-1,14,TRBV5-6,CASSLAGRNTEAFF
TRBD1,TRBJ1-5,14,TRBV19,CATISQQGSQPQHF
-,TRBJ1-1,14,TRBV7-2,CASSLVYRNTEAFF
TRBD1,TRBJ1-2,14,TRBV6-5,CASSSGQGDDGYTF
TRBD2,TRBJ2-1,15,TRBV5-1,CASSITSGRDNEQFF
-,TRBJ1-2,15,TRBV4-1,CASSLRQPSNHGYTF
TRBD1,TRBJ2-6,17,TRBV28,CASTMGQGRSGANVLTF
TRBD1,TRBJ1-1,12,TRBV10-3,CAIGTGRAEAFF
TRBD1,TRBJ2-3,17,TRBV14,CASSTLPGQGPTDTQYF
TRBD2,TRBJ2-1,13,TRBV6-5,CAVSAGAQNEQFF
-,TRBJ2-2,15,TRBV3-1/TRBV3-2,CASSQGQDNTGELFF
-,TRBJ1-2,14,TRBV5-1,CASSLDPSHYGYTF
TRBD2,TRBJ2-1,14,TRBV7-2,CASSLAAGVNEQFF
TRBD2,TRBJ2-7,16,TRBV7-2,CASSQSAGALSYEQYF
-,TRBJ1-1,18,TRBV27,CASSLFGGGLSRDGEAFF
-,TRBJ2-7,12,TRBV6-1,CASSERAYEQYF
-,TRBJ1-3,14,TRBV19,CASSPGVKGNTIYF
TRBD2,TRBJ2-1,17,TRBV24-1,CATSVGLGDYSYNEQFF
-,TRBJ2-3,16,TRBV4-3,CASSQEILAPTDTQYF
-,TRBJ2-3,14,TRBV10-3,CAISDPKGTDTQYF
TRBD1,TRBJ2-6,17,TRBV19,CASNSDRGHSGANVLTF
-,TRBJ2-5,16,TRBV21-1,CASSSEMGRWQKTQYF
-,TRBJ2-1,15,TRBV30,CAWSRRGLALNEQFF
TRBD2,TRBJ2-1,15,TRBV5-1,CASSLGLAGGDEQFF
-,TRBJ1-1,13,TRBV30,CAWSDGGGTEAFF
TRBD1,TRBJ1-2,13,TRBV12-3/TRBV12-4,CASSQGQPYGYTF
TRBD2,TRBJ2-3,15,TRBV6-6,CASSPAGGGADTQYF
-,TRBJ2-6,17,TRBV18,CASSMNHASSGANVLTF
-,TRBJ1-1,14,TRBV9,CASTVGGMNTEAFF
TRBD2,TRBJ2-7,16,TRBV15,CATSRDPTSGAYEQYF
-,TRBJ1-5,18,TRBV4-3,CASSHAISGEYSNQPQHF
-,TRBJ2-7,15,TRBV21-1,CASSKQGPISYEQYF
-,TRBJ2-3,16,TRBV11-2,CASSLQGFSSTDTQYF
TRBD1,TRBJ2-7,10,TRBV20-1,CSRTGGEQYF
-,TRBJ2-1,14,TRBV9,CASSVATGYNEQFF
-,TRBJ2-2,16,TRBV7-2,CASSLAPSANTGELFF